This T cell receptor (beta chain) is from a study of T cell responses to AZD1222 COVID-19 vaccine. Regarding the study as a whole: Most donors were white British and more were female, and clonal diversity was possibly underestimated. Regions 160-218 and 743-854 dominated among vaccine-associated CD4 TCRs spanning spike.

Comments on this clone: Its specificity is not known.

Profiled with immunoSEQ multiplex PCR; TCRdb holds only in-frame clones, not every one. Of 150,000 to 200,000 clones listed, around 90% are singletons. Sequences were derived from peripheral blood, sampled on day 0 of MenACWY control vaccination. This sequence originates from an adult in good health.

The CDR3 coding sequence is TGTGCCAGCAGCCTAGGCGGGGTAGGCGCTGAAGCTTTCTTT. It codes for CASSLGGVGAEAFF. V is TRBV7-9 and J is TRBJ1-1; D not resolved. Germline lookup yields CDR1 SEHNR and CDR2 FQNEAQ (reference sequence). This CDR3 region has 14 residues. V lost 5 bases and J lost 6, with 16 bases in between.